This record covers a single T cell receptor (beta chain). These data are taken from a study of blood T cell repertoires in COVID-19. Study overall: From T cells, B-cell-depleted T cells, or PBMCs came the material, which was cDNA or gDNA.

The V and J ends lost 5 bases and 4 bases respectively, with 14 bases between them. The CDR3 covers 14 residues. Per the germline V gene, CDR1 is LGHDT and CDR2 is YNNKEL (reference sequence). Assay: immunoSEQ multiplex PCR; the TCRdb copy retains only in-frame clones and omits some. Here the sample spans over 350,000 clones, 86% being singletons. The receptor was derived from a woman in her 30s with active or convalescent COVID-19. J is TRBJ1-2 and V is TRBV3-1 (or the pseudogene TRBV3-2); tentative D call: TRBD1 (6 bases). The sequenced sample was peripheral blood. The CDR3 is CASSKGQGSYGYTF. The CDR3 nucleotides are TGTGCCAGCAGCAAGGGACAAGGAAGCTATGGCTACACCTTC.